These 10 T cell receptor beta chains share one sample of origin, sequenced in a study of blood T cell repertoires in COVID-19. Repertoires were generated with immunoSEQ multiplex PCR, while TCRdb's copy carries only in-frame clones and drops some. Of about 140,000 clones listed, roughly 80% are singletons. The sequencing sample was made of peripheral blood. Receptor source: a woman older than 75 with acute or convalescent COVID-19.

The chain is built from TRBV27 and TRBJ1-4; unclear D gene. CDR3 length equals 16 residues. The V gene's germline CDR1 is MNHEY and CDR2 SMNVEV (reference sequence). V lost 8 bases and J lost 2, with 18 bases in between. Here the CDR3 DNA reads TGTGCCAGCGGCTTTCCCTTCACGAAGACTAATGAAAAACTGTTTTTT. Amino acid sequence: CASGFPFTKTNEKLFF.

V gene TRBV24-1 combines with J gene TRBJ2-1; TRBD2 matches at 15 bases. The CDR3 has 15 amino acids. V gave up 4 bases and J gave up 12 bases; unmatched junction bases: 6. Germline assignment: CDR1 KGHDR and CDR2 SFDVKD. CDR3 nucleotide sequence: TGTGCCACCAGTGACCGGACTAGCGGGAGGGTTCCGCAGTTCTTC. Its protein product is CATSDRTSGRVPQFF.

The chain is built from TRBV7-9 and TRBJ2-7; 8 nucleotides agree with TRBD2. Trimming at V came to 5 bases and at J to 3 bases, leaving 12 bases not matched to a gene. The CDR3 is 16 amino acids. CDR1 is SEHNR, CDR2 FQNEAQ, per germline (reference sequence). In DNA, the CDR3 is TGTGCCAGCAGCCTCACACGGGAGGGCCTTAGCTACGAGCAGTACTTC. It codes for CASSLTREGLSYEQYF.

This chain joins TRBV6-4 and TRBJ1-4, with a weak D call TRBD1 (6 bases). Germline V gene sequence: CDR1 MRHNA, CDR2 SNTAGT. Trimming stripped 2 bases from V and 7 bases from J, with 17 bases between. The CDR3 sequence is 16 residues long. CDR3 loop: CASSDDWGLGVEKLFF. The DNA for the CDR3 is TGTGCCAGCAGTGACGATTGGGGGCTGGGGGTTGAAAAACTGTTTTTT.

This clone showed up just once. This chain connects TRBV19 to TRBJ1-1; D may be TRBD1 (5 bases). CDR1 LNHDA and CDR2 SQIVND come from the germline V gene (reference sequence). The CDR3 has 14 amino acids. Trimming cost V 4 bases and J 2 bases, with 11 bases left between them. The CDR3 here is CASSNAGGNTEAFF. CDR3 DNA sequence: TGTGCCAGTAGTAACGCGGGGGGTAACACTGAAGCTTTCTTT.

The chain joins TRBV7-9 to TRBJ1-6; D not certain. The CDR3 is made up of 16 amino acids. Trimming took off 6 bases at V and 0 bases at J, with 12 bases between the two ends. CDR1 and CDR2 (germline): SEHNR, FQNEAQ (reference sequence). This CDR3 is CASSTGLPSYNSPLHF. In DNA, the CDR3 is TGTGCCAGCAGTACGGGGTTGCCCTCCTATAATTCACCCCTCCACTTT.

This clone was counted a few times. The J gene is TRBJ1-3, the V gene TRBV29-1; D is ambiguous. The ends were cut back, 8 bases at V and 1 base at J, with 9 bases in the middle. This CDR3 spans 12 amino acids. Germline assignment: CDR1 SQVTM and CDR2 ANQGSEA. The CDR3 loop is CSIRGSGNTIYF. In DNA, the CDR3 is TGCAGCATCCGGGGTTCTGGAAACACCATATATTTT. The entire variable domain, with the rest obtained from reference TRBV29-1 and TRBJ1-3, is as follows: SAVISQKPSRDICQRGTSLTIQCQVDSQVTMMFWYRQQPGQSLTLIATANQGSEATYESGFVIDKFPISRPNLTFSTLTVSNMSPEDSSIYLCSIRGSGNTIYFGEGSWLTVV.

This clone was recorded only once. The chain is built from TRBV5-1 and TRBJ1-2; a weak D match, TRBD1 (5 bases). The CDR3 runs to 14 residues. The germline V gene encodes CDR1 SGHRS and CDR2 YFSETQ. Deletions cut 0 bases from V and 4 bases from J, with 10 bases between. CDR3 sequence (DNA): TGCGCCAGCAGCTTGGCGGAGGGGCCCTATGGCTACACCTTC. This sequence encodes CASSLAEGPYGYTF.

CDR3 in DNA: TGCGCCAGCAGCTTGGCAGGGACTAGTGCTTTTGGTGAGCAGTTCTTC. Translated: CASSLAGTSAFGEQFF. The rearrangement links TRBV5-1 to TRBJ2-1; 8 nucleotides align to TRBD2. CDR1 and CDR2 from the germline V gene are SGHRS and YFSETQ. Trimming cost V 0 bases and J 9 bases; bases outside gene matches: 11. The CDR3 runs to 16 residues.

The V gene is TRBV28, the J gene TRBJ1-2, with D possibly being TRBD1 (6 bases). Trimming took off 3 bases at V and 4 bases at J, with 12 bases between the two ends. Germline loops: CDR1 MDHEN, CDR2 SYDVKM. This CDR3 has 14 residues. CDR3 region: CASSLMDRLYGYTF. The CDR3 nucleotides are TGTGCCAGCAGTTTGATGGACAGACTCTATGGCTACACCTTC.